This T cell receptor beta chain was recorded in a study of T cells in pancreatic ductal adenocarcinoma. TCRdb keeps only in-frame clones here, not all; method: immunoSEQ multiplex PCR. The sample lists about 30,000 clones, more than 80% occurring once. Surgery without prior neoadjuvant therapy was the treatment of the selected pancreatic ductal adenocarcinoma patients. The CDR3 extends over 15 amino acids. Germline V CDR1 and CDR2: MDHEN, SYDVKM. Trimming took off 4 bases at V and 5 bases at J, with 17 bases between the two ends. Sequenced sample: PBMCs. The chain links TRBV28 to TRBJ1-2, with D perhaps TRBD1 (5 bases). This clonotype was obtained from a human donor with pancreatic ductal adenocarcinoma. The DNA for the CDR3 is TGTGCCAGCAGTTCGAACTCCGGGACCGAATATGGCTACACCTTC. Amino acid sequence: CASSSNSGTEYGYTF.